In this sample, the clone carrying this T cell receptor (beta chain) turned up a few times. What it recognizes is unknown. This record comes from a study of T-cell reconstitution after alpha-beta-depleted transplantation in children. As it was prepared, the TCRbeta library received unique molecular identifiers. TCRdb re-derived calls from the PCR reads in MiXCR, one entry per CDR3 protein. The sample shows fewer than 550,000 distinct CDR3 sequences, under 20% of them seen only once. The CDR3 length is 19 residues. The V gene's germline CDR1 is DFQATT and CDR2 SNEGSKA (reference sequence). The ends were cut back, 0 bases at V and 6 bases at J, with 28 bases in the middle. Study-level findings and limits: T-cell counts and diversity at one year post-transplant came mainly from newly produced T cells. Certain patients had high TCRbeta diversity at day 60, and it came from recipient T cells and thymic progenitors that survived. At around two months after transplant, the alpha-beta T cells were reportedly derived from several hundred expanded clones that came from non-depleted graft cells.

Here the sequenced sample was PBMCs, mostly from graft donor cells, taken 360 days after TCRalphabeta/CD19-depleted stem cell transplant. The rearrangement uses TRBV20-1 and TRBJ2-3; perhaps TRBD2 as D (6 bases). The sequence was obtained from a boy under two years old who had a stem cell transplant for Wiskott-Aldrich syndrome, so the T cells may come from the graft donor. The CDR3, as DNA: TGCAGTGCTAGAGATCTTCGTCGGGAGTTTCGTCCGCTGGAGGATACGCAGTATTTT. Protein sequence: CSARDLRREFRPLEDTQYF.